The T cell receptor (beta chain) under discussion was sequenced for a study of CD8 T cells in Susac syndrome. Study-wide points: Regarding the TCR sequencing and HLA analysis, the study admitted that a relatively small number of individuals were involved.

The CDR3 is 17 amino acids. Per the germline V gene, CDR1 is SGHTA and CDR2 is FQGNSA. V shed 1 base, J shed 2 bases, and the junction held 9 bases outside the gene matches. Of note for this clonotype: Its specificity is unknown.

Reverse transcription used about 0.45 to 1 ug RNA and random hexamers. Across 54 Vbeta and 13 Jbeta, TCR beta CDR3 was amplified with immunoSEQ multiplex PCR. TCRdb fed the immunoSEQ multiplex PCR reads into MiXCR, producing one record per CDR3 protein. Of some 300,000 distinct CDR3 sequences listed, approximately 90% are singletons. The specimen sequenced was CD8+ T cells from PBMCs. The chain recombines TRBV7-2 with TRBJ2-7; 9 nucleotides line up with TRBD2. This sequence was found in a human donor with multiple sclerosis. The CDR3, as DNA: TGTGCCAGCAGCTTAGTGACTAGCGGTCAAATTGCCTACGAGCAGTACTTC. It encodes CASSLVTSGQIAYEQYF. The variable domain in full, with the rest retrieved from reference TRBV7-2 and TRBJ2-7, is GAGVSQSPSNKVTEKGKDVELRCDPISGHTALYWYRQSLGQGLEFLIYFQGNSAPDKSGLPSDRFSAERTGGSVSTLTIQRTQQEDSAVYLCASSLVTSGQIAYEQYFGPGTRLTVT.